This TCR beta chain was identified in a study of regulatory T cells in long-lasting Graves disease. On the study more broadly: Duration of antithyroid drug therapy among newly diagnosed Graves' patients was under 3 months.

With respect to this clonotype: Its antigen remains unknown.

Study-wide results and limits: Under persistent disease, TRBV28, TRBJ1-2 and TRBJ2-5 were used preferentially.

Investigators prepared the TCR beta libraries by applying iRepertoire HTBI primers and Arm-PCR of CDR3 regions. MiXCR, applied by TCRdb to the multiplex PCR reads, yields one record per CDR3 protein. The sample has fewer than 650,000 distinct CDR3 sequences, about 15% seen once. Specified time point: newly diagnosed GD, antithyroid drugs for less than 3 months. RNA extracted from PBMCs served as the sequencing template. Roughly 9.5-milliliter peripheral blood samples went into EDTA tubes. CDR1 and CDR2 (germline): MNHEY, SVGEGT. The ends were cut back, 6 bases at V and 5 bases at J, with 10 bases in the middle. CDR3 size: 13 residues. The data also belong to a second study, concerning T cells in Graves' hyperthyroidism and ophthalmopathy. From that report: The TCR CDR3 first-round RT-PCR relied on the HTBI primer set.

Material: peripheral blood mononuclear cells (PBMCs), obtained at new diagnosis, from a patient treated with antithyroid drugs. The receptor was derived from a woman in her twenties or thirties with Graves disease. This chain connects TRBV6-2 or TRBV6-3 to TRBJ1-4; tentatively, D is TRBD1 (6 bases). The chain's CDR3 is CASRGHRNEKLFF. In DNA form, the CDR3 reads TGTGCCAGCAGGGGACACCGGAATGAAAAACTGTTTTTT.